A single sample is the source of the 27 T cell receptor beta chains below, sequenced in a study of T cell responses to AZD1222 COVID-19 vaccine. TCRdb's table, derived via immunoSEQ multiplex PCR, lists solely in-frame clones and lacks some. This sample carries 75,000 to 100,000 clones, around 94% of them seen once, and the ten largest clones take roughly 12%. This specimen consisted of peripheral blood, obtained on day 0 of AZD1222 vaccination. These receptors were obtained from an adult in good health.

The V gene is TRBV5-1, the J gene TRBJ2-7; TRBD1 matches 10 bases. This CDR3 spans 14 amino acids. Trimming cost V 4 bases and J 3 bases; bases outside gene matches: 4. Germline V CDR1 and CDR2: SGHRS, YFSETQ. CDR3 amino acids: CASSRGTGDYEQYF. CDR3 bases: TGCGCCAGCAGCAGAGGGACAGGGGACTACGAGCAGTACTTC. Together with reference TRBV5-1 and TRBJ2-7, the CDR3 gives the full variable domain: KAGVTQTPRYLIKTRGQQVTLSCSPISGHRSVSWYQQTPGQGLQFLFEYFSETQRNKGNFPGRFSGRQFSNSRSEMNVSTLELGDSALYLCASSRGTGDYEQYFGPGTRLTVT.

This clone was observed once. The CDR3 protein is CASSATSGVYEQYF. The CDR3 nucleotides read TGTGCCAGTAGCGCGACTAGCGGGGTCTACGAGCAGTACTTC. The rearrangement joins TRBV19 to TRBJ2-7; TRBD2 aligns across 11 bases. J was trimmed by 3 bases and V by 6 bases; bases with no gene match: 4. The CDR3 contains 14 residues. Germline CDR1 is LNHDA and CDR2 is SQIVND (reference sequence).

V and J are TRBV6-2 or TRBV6-3 and TRBJ2-1; D not certain. CDR3 size: 15 residues. V was shortened by 2 bases and J by 1 base, with 9 bases between the two germline ends. Germline V gene data show CDR1 as MNHEY and CDR2 as SVGEGT. The CDR3 sequence is CASSYPRPSYNEQFF. The CDR3 DNA follows: TGTGCCAGCAGTTACCCGCGGCCATCCTACAATGAGCAGTTCTTC.

The V and J genes are TRBV28 and TRBJ2-7, with 7 positions matching TRBD1. The CDR3 is made up of 15 amino acids. CDR1 MDHEN and CDR2 SYDVKM come from the germline V gene. The junction had 9 bases not matched to a gene; V was cut back by 7 bases and J by 0 bases. CDR3 nucleotides: TGTGCCAGCACCCCACCTCGGGACAGCTCCTACGAGCAGTACTTC. Its protein is CASTPPRDSSYEQYF.

The chain recombines TRBV27 with TRBJ1-1; TRBD1 matches at 7 bases. Germline V gene data show CDR1 as MNHEY and CDR2 as SMNVEV (reference sequence). Trimming removed 5 bases from V and 6 bases from J; junction bases left unmatched: 9. The CDR3 is 14 residues long. The CDR3 DNA reads as TGTGCCAGCAGTGTGACAGGGCTCGGGGCTGAAGCTTTCTTT. Residues: CASSVTGLGAEAFF.

The chain recombines TRBV12-5 with TRBJ1-2; 7 bases align to TRBD1. This CDR3 region has 14 residues. Per the germline V gene, CDR1 is LGHNT and CDR2 is FRNRAP. V shed 2 bases, J shed 6 bases, and the junction held 6 bases outside the gene matches. CDR3 bases: TGTGCTAGTGGTTTGCCTCAGGGGGGGCATGGCTACACCTTC. Residues: CASGLPQGGHGYTF.

The chain links TRBV11-3 to TRBJ2-1; possible D gene TRBD2, 5 bases. V was cut by 3 bases and J by 7 bases, with 10 bases left in between. Per the germline V gene, CDR1 is SGHNT and CDR2 is YENEEA. This CDR3 has 13 amino acids. CDR3 amino acids: CASSLTTLNEQFF. CDR3 bases: TGTGCCAGCAGCTTGACTACTCTGAATGAGCAGTTCTTC.

The genes are TRBV20-1 and TRBJ2-1; D not resolved. Germline CDR1 and CDR2: DFQATT and SNEGSKA (reference sequence). V was pared by 6 bases and J by 6 bases, with 9 bases between. The CDR3 covers 11 residues. This CDR3 reads CSAQRVNEQFF. CDR3 coding DNA: TGCAGTGCCCAGAGAGTCAATGAGCAGTTCTTC.

The chain has TRBV10-1 and TRBJ1-1, with a weak D call TRBD1 (6 bases). The CDR3 loop spans 13 amino acids. V lost 9 bases, J lost 5 bases, and 16 bases lay in between. Germline loops: CDR1 WNHNN, CDR2 SYGVQD (reference sequence). The CDR3 loop reads CASRQGKGTEAFF. The CDR3 nucleotides are TGCGCCAGTAGGCAGGGGAAAGGAACTGAAGCTTTCTTT.

This clone was seen once. This chain uses TRBV29-1 with TRBJ2-3, with 10 bases matching TRBD2. With V trimmed by 6 bases and J by 2 bases, 8 bases remained unmatched. CDR3 size: 15 residues. The germline gives CDR1 SQVTM, CDR2 ANQGSEA. The CDR3 sequence is CSVKRTSGDTDTQYF. The CDR3 DNA reads TGCAGCGTCAAACGGACTAGCGGTGACACAGATACGCAGTATTTT.

This clone was observed a handful of times. The chain uses TRBV4-2 and TRBJ2-7, with TRBD2 identical over 9 bases. CDR3 size: 17 residues. The V gene end was trimmed by 0 bases and the J gene end by 0 bases; junction bases not matched to a gene: 6. The V gene's germline CDR1 is LGHNA and CDR2 YNFKEQ. This CDR3 reads CASSQDQNSGGSYEQYF. CDR3 bases: TGTGCCAGCAGCCAAGACCAAAATAGCGGGGGCTCCTACGAGCAGTACTTC.

This chain connects TRBV18 to TRBJ1-2; perhaps TRBD1 as D (5 bases). Trimming took off 0 bases at V and 3 bases at J, with 8 bases between the two ends. The CDR3 is made up of 14 amino acids. The germline V gene has CDR1 KGHSH and CDR2 LQKENI. The CDR3 is CASSPPSGDYGYTF. CDR3 DNA sequence: TGTGCCAGCTCACCACCTTCGGGGGACTATGGCTACACCTTC.

Only a few counts were recorded for this clone. The CDR3 DNA follows: TGCGCCAGCAGCCCTCAAGCGCGAAGCTCCTACAATGAGCAGTTCTTC. Residues: CASSPQARSSYNEQFF. The chain recombines TRBV5-1 with TRBJ2-1; D gene uncertain. The length of the CDR3 is 16 residues. CDR1 and CDR2 from the germline V gene are SGHRS and YFSETQ. The ends were cut back, 4 bases at V and 0 bases at J, with 14 bases in the middle. The complete variable domain, with remaining parts taken from reference TRBV5-1 and TRBJ2-1, reads KAGVTQTPRYLIKTRGQQVTLSCSPISGHRSVSWYQQTPGQGLQFLFEYFSETQRNKGNFPGRFSGRQFSNSRSEMNVSTLELGDSALYLCASSPQARSSYNEQFFGPGTRLTVL.

V usage is TRBV20-1 and J usage is TRBJ1-2, with D uncertain. The CDR3 has 11 amino acids. CDR1 is DFQATT, CDR2 SNEGSKA, per germline (reference sequence). With 6 bases removed from V and 5 bases from J, the gap between germline ends came to 10 bases. The CDR3 DNA sequence: TGCAGTGCGAAGTCCCTATATGGCTACACCTTC. This sequence encodes CSAKSLYGYTF.

This rearrangement joins TRBV6-5 to TRBJ2-3; no reliable D call. The V end was cut by 4 bases, the J end by 3 bases, with 14 bases between. The CDR3 totals 15 residues. The V gene's germline CDR1 is MNHEY and CDR2 SVGAGI. In nucleotides, the CDR3 is TGTGCCAGCAGTTCCCTCGGGCTGGGAACAGATACGCAGTATTTT. It yields the protein CASSSLGLGTDTQYF.

The V gene is TRBV6-1, the J gene TRBJ2-3; 8 nucleotides agree with TRBD2. This CDR3 comprises 18 residues. The ends lost 2 bases at V and 6 bases at J; junction bases unmatched: 16. CDR1 is MNHNS and CDR2 is SASEGT in the germline V gene. The CDR3 DNA is TGTGCCAGCAGTGAAATCGGGGGGGGCCGTCCTTTGTTCGATACGCAGTATTTT. This codes for CASSEIGGGRPLFDTQYF.

This clone has just a few counts. The chain has TRBV30 and TRBJ1-6; weak D call: TRBD1 (6 bases). Trimming removed 0 bases from V and 9 bases from J, with 15 bases in between. The CDR3 runs 15 residues. Per the germline V gene, CDR1 is GTSNPN and CDR2 is SVGIG (reference sequence). CDR3 coding DNA: TGTGCCTGGAGTGTAGAGGGAGCACAGGGTTCACCCCTCCACTTT. Protein: CAWSVEGAQGSPLHF.

The genes are TRBV6-5 and TRBJ2-2; D is ambiguous. V was cut by 8 bases and J by 0 bases, with 13 bases left in between. The CDR3 spans 15 residues. The germline V gene encodes CDR1 MNHEY and CDR2 SVGAGI. DNA of the CDR3: TGTGCCAGCCGATTTAGGTCCGCGAACACCGGGGAGCTGTTTTTT. Protein product: CASRFRSANTGELFF.

This chain uses TRBV19 with TRBJ1-1; D may be TRBD1 (5 bases). Germline CDR1 LNHDA, CDR2 SQIVND (reference sequence). The CDR3 loop spans 16 amino acids. Trimming shortened V by 3 bases and J by 0 bases, and 14 bases separated the two germline ends. CDR3 DNA sequence: TGTGCCAGTAGTATTGGGGGACGGACACTGAACACTGAAGCTTTCTTT. Translated, it gives CASSIGGRTLNTEAFF.

V is TRBV6-1 and J is TRBJ1-2, with D maybe TRBD1 (5 bases). Per the germline V gene, CDR1 is MNHNS and CDR2 is SASEGT. The CDR3 length is 13 residues. Trimming took 3 bases from V and 7 from J, leaving 12 bases between them. The CDR3 DNA reads TGTGCCAGCAGTGATGCGGGGGATGGTGGCTACACCTTC. It is translated as CASSDAGDGGYTF.

The CDR3 region has the DNA TGTGCCAGCAGCTTGGACAGGGCTCAGTCTGAAGCTTTCTTT. It is translated as CASSLDRAQSEAFF. This sequence joins TRBV5-4 and TRBJ1-1, with a possible D match to TRBD1 (6 bases). Trimming pared 0 bases from V and 6 bases from J, leaving 12 bases between. Per germline, CDR1 SGHNT and CDR2 YYREEE (reference sequence). This CDR3 region has 14 residues.

J is TRBJ2-1 and V is TRBV6-4; 9 nucleotides match TRBD2. In germline, CDR1 is MRHNA, CDR2 SNTAGT. The V and J ends lost 5 bases and 5 bases, in that order; junction bases with no gene match: 4. This CDR3 region has 14 residues. The CDR3 spells CASSLAGAHNEQFF. CDR3 in DNA: TGTGCCAGCAGTTTAGCGGGGGCCCACAATGAGCAGTTCTTC.

The chain joins TRBV4-1 to TRBJ2-7; D might be TRBD2 (6 bases). CDR1 is MGHRA, CDR2 YSYEKL, per germline. This CDR3 has 14 amino acids. V dropped 3 bases and J dropped 3 bases, with 12 bases sitting between them. The CDR3 protein is CASSHGTPHYEQYF. CDR3 nucleotide sequence: TGCGCCAGCAGCCACGGGACTCCCCACTACGAGCAGTACTTC.

With respect to this clone: The sample has other DNA sequences that encode this CDR3 too. The chain recombines TRBV3-1 (or the pseudogene TRBV3-2) with TRBJ1-6; D unclear. The CDR3 spans 13 residues. The germline CDR1 and CDR2 sequences are LGHDT and YNNKEL (reference sequence). Trimming stripped 1 base from V and 7 bases from J, with 5 bases between. The CDR3 reads CASSQVGNSPLHF. The CDR3 DNA reads TGTGCCAGCAGCCAAGTCGGAAATTCACCCCTCCACTTT.

Here the CDR3 reads CASSPRVAGYTGELFF. The CDR3 nucleotides are TGTGCCAGCAGCCCTCGGGTAGCGGGATACACCGGGGAGCTGTTTTTT. The chain uses TRBV7-8 and TRBJ2-2; TRBD2 matches 8 bases. The CDR3 is made up of 16 amino acids. V shed 5 bases and J 3 bases; nucleotides not matched to a gene: 8. Looked up from germline, CDR1 is SGHVS and CDR2 is FQNEAQ.

The chain couples TRBV9 to TRBJ2-7; D not resolved. Trimming took off 0 bases at V and 7 bases at J, with 11 bases between the two ends. The V gene's germline CDR1 is SGDLS and CDR2 YYNGEE. CDR3 length: 13 residues. CDR3 sequence: CASSVAVGAEQYF. CDR3 in DNA: TGTGCCAGCAGCGTAGCTGTCGGAGCTGAGCAGTACTTC.

The CDR3 sequence: CASSSLPTGGNSPLHF. DNA of the CDR3: TGTGCCAGCAGTTCTCTCCCGACAGGGGGCAATTCACCCCTCCACTTT. The rearrangement joins TRBV2 to TRBJ1-6; 10 bases line up with TRBD1. CDR1 SNHLY and CDR2 FYNNEI come from the germline V gene. Trimming at V came to 5 bases and at J to 7 bases, leaving 8 bases not matched to a gene. CDR3 length: 16 residues.